The source of this T cell receptor (beta chain) is a study of OX40 agonist ivuxolimab in advanced cancers. Study-wide points: More expanded clones were found, on average, in CD8+ than in CD4+ T cells. Both blood CD4+ and CD8+ T cells showed clonal growth by week 6 at 0.1 to 3.0 mg/kg.

Notes on this clone: Its cognate antigen is unknown.

Looked up from germline, CDR1 is MNHNY and CDR2 is SVGAGI (reference sequence). Trimming removed 2 bases at V and 1 base at J, with 9 bases between. This CDR3 is 15 amino acids long. Sampling of blood occurred at baseline, cycle 4 day 1, and cycle 7 day 1. The assay was immunoSEQ multiplex PCR, and TCRdb's table has in-frame clones only and misses some. Of around 55,000 clones in the sample, 77% were seen once. The chain employs TRBV6-6 and TRBJ1-5; D ambiguous. The starting material was CD4+ or CD8+ T cells sorted from blood, obtained in a trial of the OX40 agonist ivuxolimab. This TCR was recovered from an adult with an advanced solid tumor such as melanoma, head and neck, liver or kidney cancer. As DNA, the CDR3 is TGTGCCAGCAGTTACCTGACCCAGAGCAATCAGCCCCAGCATTTT. Its translation: CASSYLTQSNQPQHF.